Detailed here is one T cell receptor beta chain. The data stem from a study of identical twins. All of the donors were Caucasians in good health. TCRdb itself ran the 5' RACE reads through MiXCR, one entry per CDR3 protein. The table has some 760,000 distinct CDR3 sequences, 15% to 20% seen once. These data are also associated with another study on T cells expressing NK-cell markers. That publication notes: TCR beta repertoires came from sorted CD3+CD56+NKG2C+, CD3+CD56+NKG2C- and CD3+CD56-NKG2C+ T cells. A handful of donors showed these clonotypes also leading the CD3+CD56-NKG2C+ fraction.

This clonotype was obtained from a young woman in good health. The sample comprised PBMCs.

The CDR3 sequence: CARGQGVQPQHF. In DNA form, the CDR3 reads TGTGCTAGAGGACAGGGTGTTCAGCCCCAGCATTTT. The chain couples TRBV12-5 to TRBJ1-5; 8 bases fit TRBD1. The CDR3 totals 12 residues. Germline CDR1 LGHNT, CDR2 FRNRAP. V dropped 9 bases and J dropped 6; count of bases not matched to a gene: 4. Using reference TRBV12-5 and TRBJ1-5 for the parts outside the CDR3, the full variable domain is DARVTQTPRHKVTEMGQEVTMRCQPILGHNTVFWYRQTMMQGLELLAYFRNRAPLDDSGMPKDRFSAEMPDATLATLKIQPSEPRDSAVYFCARGQGVQPQHFGDGTRLSIL.